The clone carrying this T cell receptor (beta chain) came up a few times. The target antigen is unknown. The V end lost 2 bases, the J end lost 0 bases, and 18 bases lay between the germline ends. CDR1 SGDLS and CDR2 YYNGEE come from the germline V gene. The CDR3 consists of 18 residues. The data stem from a study of cytomegalovirus exposure and HLA in healthy donors. Looking at the study overall: The roughly 120 validation repertoires, a later analysis reported, used the same platform as the 600 to 700 first-cohort repertoires. Notes on the study in general: TCR beta chains numbering more than 150 were designated cytomegalovirus-associated.

The protocol was immunoSEQ multiplex PCR, while the TCRdb copy is restricted to in-frame clones and leaves out a portion. Seen here are about 110,000 clones, around nine tenths observed once, and the top ten hold 2% to 2.5%. This sequence joins TRBV9 and TRBJ1-3; maybe TRBD1 (6 bases). The sequenced sample was PBMCs. This receptor was identified in a woman under 30 in good health and CMV-seronegative. The CDR3 sequence is CASSVYGSGGLSGNTIYF. CDR3 DNA sequence: TGTGCCAGCAGCGTGTACGGCAGCGGGGGGCTCTCTGGAAACACCATATATTTT.